This TCR beta chain was identified in a study of Ad26.COV2.S vaccination and SARS-CoV-2 variants. The data were produced by immunoSEQ multiplex PCR, yet TCRdb's version contains in-frame clones alone and is incomplete. Of hundreds of thousands of clones listed, 89% were seen once; the top ten hold over 2.5%. V shed 5 bases, J shed 1 base, and the junction held 7 bases outside the gene matches. Germline V gives CDR1 SGHNT, CDR2 YENEEA. This CDR3 region has 15 residues. In this sample, this clone turned up once. The treatment is: around 19 received Ad26.COV2.S at low or high dose, single or two shots; 5 received placebo; per-sample allocation not given. Collection of the samples took place on day 63 after the first injection of vaccine or placebo.

The sample consisted of peripheral blood, taken in a trial of Ad26.COV2.S vaccine versus placebo. The chain employs TRBV11-3 and TRBJ1-1; TRBD1 aligns across 7 bases. The source is a person aged 18-60 years who received the Ad26.COV2.S COVID-19 vaccine or a placebo. CDR3 bases: TGTGCCAGCAGCAGACAGGGAGGGGGGAACACTGAAGCTTTCTTT. Translated, it gives CASSRQGGGNTEAFF.